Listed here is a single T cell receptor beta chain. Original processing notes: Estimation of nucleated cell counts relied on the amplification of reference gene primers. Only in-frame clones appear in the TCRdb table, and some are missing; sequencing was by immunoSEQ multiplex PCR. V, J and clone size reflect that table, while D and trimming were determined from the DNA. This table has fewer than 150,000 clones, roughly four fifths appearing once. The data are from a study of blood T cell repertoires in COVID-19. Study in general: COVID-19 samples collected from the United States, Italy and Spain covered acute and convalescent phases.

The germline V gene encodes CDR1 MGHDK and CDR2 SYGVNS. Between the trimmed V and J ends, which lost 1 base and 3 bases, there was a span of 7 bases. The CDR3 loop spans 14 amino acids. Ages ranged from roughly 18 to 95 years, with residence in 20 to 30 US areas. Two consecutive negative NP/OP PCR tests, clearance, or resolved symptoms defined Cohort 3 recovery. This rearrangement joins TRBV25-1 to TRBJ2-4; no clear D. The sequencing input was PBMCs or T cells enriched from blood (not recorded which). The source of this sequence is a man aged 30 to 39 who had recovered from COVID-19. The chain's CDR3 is CASSESGSKNIQYF. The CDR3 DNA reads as TGTGCCAGCAGTGAATCAGGTAGCAAAAACATTCAGTACTTC.